This passage covers 27 T cell receptor beta chains from one sample sequenced in a study of cytomegalovirus exposure and HLA in healthy donors. The repertoire was sequenced with immunoSEQ multiplex PCR; TCRdb's copy has only in-frame clones and lacks some. Among 220,000 or so clones listed, approximately 87% were seen once. Sequences were obtained from PBMCs. The receptors shown here come from a woman aged 18-29 years in good health and CMV-seronegative.

This chain connects TRBV27 to TRBJ2-1; D unclear. The CDR3 totals 14 residues. V lost 0 bases and J 4 bases, leaving 7 bases between the germline ends. From germline, CDR1 is MNHEY and CDR2 SMNVEV (reference sequence). The CDR3 loop is CASSLSWEYNEQFF. The CDR3 region has the DNA TGTGCCAGCAGTTTATCGTGGGAATACAATGAGCAGTTCTTC.

This clone was found many times. The chain has TRBV27 and TRBJ1-2; 7 nucleotides agree with TRBD1. The CDR3 has 14 amino acids. Losses at the gene ends were 8 bases for V and 1 base for J; bases not matched to a gene: 7. The germline gives CDR1 MNHEY, CDR2 SMNVEV (reference sequence). Here the CDR3 reads CASATGFGNYGYTF. In DNA form, the CDR3 reads TGTGCCAGCGCGACAGGGTTCGGTAACTATGGCTACACCTTC.

The chain combines TRBV6-5 with TRBJ2-1, with D possibly TRBD2 on 5 matching bases. Germline V lookup: CDR1 MNHEY, CDR2 SVGAGI. The CDR3 is 14 residues long. The ends were cut back, 6 bases at V and 9 bases at J, with 18 bases in the middle. The CDR3 DNA is TGTGCCAGCAGCCTCTCCCCCGGGGTCGCTGAGCAGTTCTTC. This translates into CASSLSPGVAEQFF.

In its sample, this clone was seen a few times. V and J are TRBV30 and TRBJ1-2; D uncertain. The CDR3 spans 13 residues. V was clipped by 1 base and J by 7 bases, with 13 bases between them. The germline gives CDR1 GTSNPN, CDR2 SVGIG (reference sequence). The CDR3 sequence is CAWSGAPRGGYTF. CDR3 nucleotide sequence: TGTGCCTGGAGTGGGGCCCCTCGGGGTGGCTACACCTTC.

In its sample, this clone was seen a few times. The chain couples TRBV9 to TRBJ1-2, with a possible D match to TRBD1 (5 bases). The germline CDR1 and CDR2 sequences are SGDLS and YYNGEE. The CDR3 has 15 amino acids. The germline V and J ends were trimmed by 4 bases and 8 bases, with 21 bases remaining between them. For the CDR3, the DNA is TGTGCCAGCAGCCTTACCCAGACAGCTTCAAACGGCTACACCTTC. Its protein product is CASSLTQTASNGYTF.

V usage is TRBV18 and J usage is TRBJ2-5, with no clear D. Germline CDR1 and CDR2: KGHSH and LQKENI. V dropped 6 bases and J dropped 4 bases, with 12 bases sitting between them. CDR3 length: 13 amino acids. CDR3 in DNA: TGTGCCAGCTCCTCGAACCTCGGAGAGACCCAGTACTTC. This sequence encodes CASSSNLGETQYF.

The V gene is TRBV7-9, the J gene TRBJ2-1, with D hard to call. Trimming took 6 bases from V and 5 from J, leaving 8 bases between them. The CDR3 loop spans 12 amino acids. Germline-derived CDR1 and CDR2 are SEHNR and FQNEAQ (reference sequence). The CDR3, as DNA: TGTGCCAGCAGGGATTCCGACAATGAGCAGTTCTTC. Encoded protein: CASRDSDNEQFF. The full variable domain, with the rest looked up from reference TRBV7-9 and TRBJ2-1, is DTGVSQNPRHKITKRGQNVTFRCDPISEHNRLYWYRQTLGQGPEFLTYFQNEAQLEKSRLLSDRFSAERPKGSFSTLEIQRTEQGDSAMYLCASRDSDNEQFFGPGTRLTVL.

The chain uses TRBV27 and TRBJ2-1; 11 bases are a match to TRBD1. With 6 bases clipped from V and 7 bases from J, the junction kept 11 bases outside the gene matches. The CDR3 runs 16 residues. In germline, CDR1 is MNHEY, CDR2 SMNVEV (reference sequence). The DNA of the CDR3 is TGTGCCAGCAGCGCCCTTTGGACAGGGGGCTCGAATGAGCAGTTCTTC. Amino acids: CASSALWTGGSNEQFF.

This clone has just one count. The gene calls are TRBV2 and TRBJ1-2; perhaps TRBD1 as D (6 bases). The CDR3 has 15 amino acids. V lost 6 bases and J lost 4, with 18 bases in between. Germline V gene lookup returns CDR1 SNHLY and CDR2 FYNNEI. CDR3 protein: CASRTQQGLSYGYTF. The DNA of the CDR3 is TGTGCCAGCAGGACCCAACAGGGTCTTAGCTATGGCTACACCTTC.

The rearrangement joins TRBV7-8 to TRBJ1-2; perhaps TRBD1 as D (6 bases). The CDR3 runs to 16 residues. Trimming took off 6 bases at V and 2 bases at J, with 19 bases between the two ends. Germline-derived CDR1 and CDR2 are SGHVS and FQNEAQ. The CDR3 region is CASSGRGRSANYGYTF. In DNA form, the CDR3 reads TGTGCCAGCAGTGGCAGGGGCCGATCCGCGAACTATGGCTACACCTTC.

This clone came up a few times. V is TRBV4-1 and J is TRBJ2-1, with a weak D call TRBD1 (5 bases). CDR1 is MGHRA, CDR2 YSYEKL, per germline. The ends were cut back, 0 bases at V and 5 bases at J, with 8 bases in the middle. The CDR3 totals 14 residues. The CDR3 loop reads CASSQDAGHNEQFF. In DNA form, the CDR3 reads TGCGCCAGCAGCCAAGACGCAGGGCACAATGAGCAGTTCTTC.

The chain links TRBV25-1 to TRBJ2-1; D is perhaps TRBD2 (7 bases). Trimming removed 6 bases at V and 4 bases at J, with 16 bases between. The germline CDR1 and CDR2 sequences are MGHDK and SYGVNS. The CDR3 is made up of 15 amino acids. The CDR3, as DNA: TGTGCCAGCAGAAGGGGGGCTAGCGGATACAATGAGCAGTTCTTC. Translation: CASRRGASGYNEQFF. Looking up the rest from reference TRBV25-1 and TRBJ2-1 gives the full variable domain: EADIYQTPRYLVIGTGKKITLECSQTMGHDKMYWYQQDPGMELHLIHYSYGVNSTEKGDLSSESTVSRIRTEHFPLTLESARPSHTSQYLCASRRGASGYNEQFFGPGTRLTVL.

The chain carries TRBV19 and TRBJ2-6, with D tentatively TRBD1 (5 bases). Germline V CDR1 and CDR2: LNHDA, SQIVND (reference sequence). The CDR3 runs 16 residues. Trimming cost V 3 bases and J 0 bases, with 9 bases left between them. DNA for the CDR3: TGTGCCAGTAGTATCACAGGCCACTCTGGGGCCAACGTCCTGACTTTC. This gives the protein CASSITGHSGANVLTF. The whole variable domain, remainder taken from reference TRBV19 and TRBJ2-6, is DGGITQSPKYLFRKEGQNVTLSCEQNLNHDAMYWYRQDPGQGLRLIYYSQIVNDFQKGDIAEGYSVSREKKESFPLTVTSAQKNPTAFYLCASSITGHSGANVLTFGAGSRLTVL.

This chain connects TRBV11-2 to TRBJ2-7; D unresolved. This CDR3 has 16 amino acids. Trimming removed 5 bases from V and 0 bases from J, with 17 bases in between. From germline, CDR1 is SGHAT and CDR2 FQNNGV. The CDR3 reads CASSIKGGSSSYEQYF. In nucleotides, the CDR3 is TGTGCCAGCAGCATAAAGGGCGGCTCTAGCTCCTACGAGCAGTACTTC.

In its sample, this clone was seen once. The chain recombines TRBV7-8 with TRBJ2-7; the D is unclear. Trimming shortened V by 5 bases and J by 7 bases, and 24 bases separated the two germline ends. Per the germline V gene, CDR1 is SGHVS and CDR2 is FQNEAQ. The CDR3 covers 16 residues. CDR3 nucleotide sequence: TGTGCCAGCAGCCCCACAATTGACCAAACAGTCGGAGAGCAGTACTTC. It is translated as CASSPTIDQTVGEQYF.

The chain links TRBV4-1 to TRBJ1-6; D possibly corresponds to TRBD1 (5 bases). V lost 4 bases to trimming and J lost 7 bases, with 17 bases between them. The CDR3 totals 16 residues. Germline lookup yields CDR1 MGHRA and CDR2 YSYEKL. CDR3 coding DNA: TGCGCCAGCAGCCTACGTCCGGGACGGGAGAATTCACCCCTCCACTTT. This translates into CASSLRPGRENSPLHF.

The chain employs TRBV6-1 and TRBJ2-7; the match to TRBD1 covers 8 bases. Germline CDR1 is MNHNS and CDR2 is SASEGT. Trimming took 5 bases from V and 2 from J; bases not matched to a gene: 5. The CDR3 is 14 amino acids. The CDR3 bases are TGTGCCAGCAGTAACCCGGACAGGGCCTACGAGCAGTACTTC. It codes for CASSNPDRAYEQYF.

The chain is built from TRBV6-5 and TRBJ2-2, with D possibly being TRBD2 (5 bases). The CDR3 is made up of 15 amino acids. CDR1 MNHEY and CDR2 SVGAGI come from the germline V gene. Trimming took off 5 bases at V and 7 bases at J, with 17 bases between the two ends. CDR3 nucleotides: TGTGCCAGCAGTCAGACCGGACTCCTGAGCGGGGAGCTGTTTTTT. Translation: CASSQTGLLSGELFF.

As for this clone: The sample has other DNA sequences that encode this CDR3 too. The chain couples TRBV5-1 to TRBJ2-7, with D possibly matching TRBD1 (6 bases). Germline CDR1 is SGHRS and CDR2 is YFSETQ. V lost 5 bases and J 3 bases, leaving 9 bases between the germline ends. The length of the CDR3 is 12 residues. CDR3 sequence reads: CASRADSYEQYF. CDR3 sequence (DNA): TGCGCCAGCAGAGCGGACAGCTACGAGCAGTACTTC.

In this sample, this clone turned up a few times. J is TRBJ2-3 and V is TRBV11-2, with D unresolved. The CDR3 totals 16 residues. V gave up 5 bases and J gave up 4 bases, with 19 bases separating them. The germline V gene has CDR1 SGHAT and CDR2 FQNNGV. The CDR3 nucleotides are TGTGCCAGCAGCCCAGGCGGCCTAATCGGTCCAGATACGCAGTATTTT. This gives the protein CASSPGGLIGPDTQYF.

The V call is TRBV30, the J call TRBJ1-2; the D is unclear. Trimming left V 5 bases short and J 8 bases short, with 18 bases between. This CDR3 spans 13 amino acids. Germline V gives CDR1 GTSNPN, CDR2 SVGIG (reference sequence). CDR3: CAWVDSGKGGYTF. CDR3 DNA: TGTGCCTGGGTGGACTCCGGGAAAGGCGGCTACACCTTC.

As concerns this clone: The same CDR3 can be traced to other DNA sequences in this sample. V is TRBV5-1 and J is TRBJ2-7, with D perhaps TRBD1 or TRBD2 (5 bases each). The CDR3 extends over 14 amino acids. V shed 0 bases and J shed 3 bases, with 10 bases lying between them. Germline loops: CDR1 SGHRS, CDR2 YFSETQ. CDR3 bases: TGCGCCAGCAGCTTGGTCGCAGGGAGCTACGAGCAGTACTTC. Translation gives CASSLVAGSYEQYF.

The V and J genes are TRBV6-5 and TRBJ1-2, with unresolved D. The CDR3 is 15 amino acids. V gave up 6 bases and J gave up 0 bases, with 14 bases separating them. Germline CDR1 and CDR2: MNHEY and SVGAGI. For the CDR3, the DNA is TGTGCCAGCAGCCACGGACGGGGAACTAACTATGGCTACACCTTC. Translated: CASSHGRGTNYGYTF.

The chain couples TRBV4-2 to TRBJ2-7, with 9 bases lining up with TRBD2. V lost 2 bases to trimming and J lost 1 base; unmatched junction nucleotides: 9. The V gene's germline CDR1 is LGHNA and CDR2 YNFKEQ. The CDR3 sequence is 17 residues long. CDR3 residues: CASSQNQAGGGSYEQYF. The CDR3 DNA reads TGTGCCAGCAGCCAAAACCAAGCGGGGGGAGGTTCCTACGAGCAGTACTTC.

The rearrangement links TRBV7-8 to TRBJ1-1; D is unclear. Trimming left V 2 bases short and J 0 bases short, with 7 bases between. The CDR3 sequence is 14 residues long. Germline V gives CDR1 SGHVS, CDR2 FQNEAQ. As DNA, the CDR3 is TGTGCCAGCAGCTTACAGGCCATGAACACTGAAGCTTTCTTT. It is translated as CASSLQAMNTEAFF. Looking up the rest from reference TRBV7-8 and TRBJ1-1 gives the full variable domain: GAGVSQSPRYKVAKRGQDVALRCDPISGHVSLFWYQQALGQGPEFLTYFQNEAQLDKSGLPSDRFFAERPEGSVSTLKIQRTQQEDSAVYLCASSLQAMNTEAFFGQGTRLTVV.

This sequence joins TRBV2 and TRBJ2-7; 10 bases are a match to TRBD2. With V trimmed by 4 bases and J by 3 bases, 18 bases remained unmatched. This CDR3 is 19 amino acids long. Germline CDR1 and CDR2: SNHLY and FYNNEI. In DNA form, the CDR3 reads TGTGCCAGCAGTGGGAGGGTACTAGCGGGATCCGTCCCACTCTACGAGCAGTACTTC. This gives the protein CASSGRVLAGSVPLYEQYF.

V is TRBV29-1 and J is TRBJ1-4; 7 positions match TRBD1. Germline trimming cut 6 bases from V and 7 bases from J; bases unmatched to any gene: 5. The CDR3 runs 12 residues. Germline CDR1 SQVTM, CDR2 ANQGSEA. The CDR3 region is CSVGGDSEKLFF. For the CDR3, the DNA is TGCAGCGTAGGAGGGGACAGTGAAAAACTGTTTTTT.